This T cell receptor beta chain was recovered during a study of cytomegalovirus exposure and HLA in healthy donors. General observations from the study: Looking again later, the authors saw that most CMV-associated TCR beta chains seemed HLA-restricted. The authors later found TCR association rates varying by HLA locus, with DRB1 most and HLA-C fewest.

Turning to this clone: The antigen is undetermined.

Amplification used 60 Vbeta primers and 13 Jbeta primers. Clones were sequenced by immunoSEQ multiplex PCR, and TCRdb holds only the in-frame ones, with some missing. The table lists about 210,000 clones, 75% to 80% of them singletons. The V gene end was trimmed by 6 bases and the J gene end by 7 bases; junction bases not matched to a gene: 15. Germline V gene data show CDR1 as MGHRA and CDR2 as YSYEKL. This CDR3 region has 17 residues. This clonotype was obtained from a male donor in good health and CMV-seronegative. This chain links TRBV4-1 with TRBJ1-6, with 7 bases fitting TRBD1. The sequenced sample consisted of PBMCs. In nucleotides, the CDR3 is TGCGCCAGCAGGCCGGGGACAGCCCGTAGCCCGAATTCACCCCTCCACTTT. Its translation: CASRPGTARSPNSPLHF.